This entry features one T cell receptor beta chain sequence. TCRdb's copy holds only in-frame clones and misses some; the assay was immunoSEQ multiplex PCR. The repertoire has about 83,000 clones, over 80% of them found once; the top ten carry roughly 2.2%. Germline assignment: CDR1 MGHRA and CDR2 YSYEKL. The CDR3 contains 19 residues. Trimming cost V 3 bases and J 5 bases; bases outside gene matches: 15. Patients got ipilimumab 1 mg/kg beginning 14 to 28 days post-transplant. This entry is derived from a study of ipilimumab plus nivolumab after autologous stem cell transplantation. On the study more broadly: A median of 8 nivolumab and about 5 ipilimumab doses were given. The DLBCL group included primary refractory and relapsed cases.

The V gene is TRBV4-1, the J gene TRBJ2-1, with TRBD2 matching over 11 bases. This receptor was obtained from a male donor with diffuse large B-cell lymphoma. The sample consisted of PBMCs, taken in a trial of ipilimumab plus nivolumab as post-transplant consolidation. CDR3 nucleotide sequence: TGCGCCAGCAGCCACGGCAGGTGGGCTAGCGGGGGGCAAAACAATGAGCAGTTCTTC. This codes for CASSHGRWASGGQNNEQFF.